This T cell receptor (beta chain) was identified during a study of T cell responses to AZD1222 COVID-19 vaccine. Generated by immunoSEQ multiplex PCR, the TCRdb table keeps only in-frame clones and is missing some. The top ten clones hold roughly 0.5% of a sample with approximately 300,000 clones, about 94% of them seen once. In germline, CDR1 is MGHRA, CDR2 YSYEKL. The V and J ends lost 1 base and 0 bases respectively, with 7 bases between them. The CDR3 totals 15 residues. This specimen consisted of peripheral blood, obtained 28 days after the second AZD1222 dose. The chain links TRBV4-1 to TRBJ1-5; D gene uncertain. The receptor comes from an adult who received the AZD1222 COVID-19 vaccine. The CDR3 DNA reads as TGCGCCAGCAGCCAAGTATCAGTTAGCAATCAGCCCCAGCATTTT. Residues: CASSQVSVSNQPQHF.